Below are 11 T cell receptor beta chains sequenced from a single sample in a study of esophageal squamous cell carcinoma under preoperative chemotherapy. Described time point: before preoperative PTX-NDP chemotherapy. TCRdb called the PCR reads again in MiXCR, with one record for every CDR3 protein. The sample has some 30,000 distinct CDR3 sequences, 45% to 55% seen once. The biological material was taken from a patient given preoperative chemotherapy. The source of these receptors is a human donor with esophageal squamous cell carcinoma. The donor label of this sample is uncertain.

Ten or more counts support this clonotype. One base away lies a much larger clone, so this may be a sequencing read error. CDR3 DNA sequence: TGTGCTAGTTTGCCAGGCGCCCACGAGACCCAGTTCTTC. Residues: CASLPGAHETQFF. The chain combines TRBV7-7 with TRBJ2-1, with D unclear. Germline assignment: CDR1 SSHAT and CDR2 FNYEAQ (reference sequence). The CDR3 contains 13 residues.

This clonotype was recorded only once. This sequence joins TRBV7-6 and TRBJ2-4, with D tentatively TRBD2 (6 bases). Trimming pared 3 bases from V and 0 bases from J, leaving 21 bases between. CDR1 and CDR2 (germline): SGHVS, FNYEAQ. The CDR3 sequence is 19 residues long. The CDR3 coding sequence is TGTGCCAGCAGCTTGGATGCGGCCATCGCCGGGGGAGCCAAAAACATTCAGTACTTC. This encodes CASSLDAAIAGGAKNIQYF.

The V call is TRBV7-2, the J call TRBJ2-2, with a possible D match to TRBD2 (5 bases). This CDR3 comprises 14 residues. Germline V CDR1 and CDR2: SGHTA, FQGNSA. V lost 3 bases, J lost 13 bases, and 18 bases lay in between. The CDR3 protein is CASSLGVSTDTLFF. In nucleotides, the CDR3 is TGTGCCAGCAGCTTGGGAGTGAGCACCGATACGCTGTTTTTT.

CDR3: CASSLEPWAGKEILYF. The CDR3 DNA reads TGTGCCAGCAGCTTAGAACCCTGGGCGGGCAAAGAGATCCTGTACTTC. The chain links TRBV7-3 to TRBJ2-5, with TRBD2 as a possible D gene (5 bases). CDR1 and CDR2 (germline): SGHTA, FQGTGA. Trimming removed 2 bases at V and 13 bases at J, with 26 bases between. The CDR3 is 16 residues long. The whole variable domain, filled in from reference TRBV7-3 and TRBJ2-5, reads GAGVSQTPSNKVTEKGKYVELRCDPISGHTALYWYRQSLGQGPEFLIYFQGTGAADDSGLPNDRFFAVRPEGSVSTLKIQRTERGDSAVYLCASSLEPWAGKEILYFGPGTRLLVL.

Concerning this clonotype itself: A read error may be the cause here, since a much bigger clone is one base away. This chain uses TRBV6-1 with TRBJ2-1; 9 positions agree with TRBD1. With 1 base clipped from V and 10 bases from J, the junction kept 5 bases outside the gene matches. CDR1 and CDR2 from the germline V gene are MNHNS and SASEGT. CDR3 length: 14 residues. The CDR3 sequence is CASSEGGQGYEQFF. The CDR3 DNA reads as TGTGCCAGCAGTGAAGGGGGACAGGGCTACGAGCAGTTCTTC.

In the case of this clonotype: Germline and junction disagree at one end, which may indicate a read error. The V and J genes are TRBV7-3 and TRBJ2-4, with TRBD2 matching over 7 bases. CDR3 length: 16 amino acids. CDR1 is SGHTA, CDR2 FQGTGA, per germline. For the CDR3, the DNA is TGTGCCAGCCGCTTAATGGGGCGGGGGGCCAAAAACATTCAGTACTTC. It translates to CASRLMGRGAKNIQYF.

This clonotype was recorded a few times. The V and J genes are TRBV7-2 and TRBJ2-3; D is unresolved. The CDR3 is 14 residues long. The germline CDR1 and CDR2 sequences are SGHTA and FQGNSA. Trimming shortened V by 0 bases and J by 1 base, and 5 bases separated the two germline ends. CDR3 amino acids: CASSLAPGTDTQYF. Here the CDR3 DNA reads TGTGCCAGCAGCTTAGCCCCCGGCACAGATACGCAGTATTTT.

This chain links TRBV12-3 or TRBV12-4 with TRBJ2-5, with TRBD1 identical over 8 bases. The closer fit of TRBJ2-7 to the DNA end suggests the J call may be wrong. This CDR3 has 13 residues. In DNA, the CDR3 is TGTGCCCCGGCACAGGGGGGATCCTACGAGCAGTACTTC. Translation: CAPAQGGSYEQYF.

There are a few counts of this clonotype. The chain employs TRBV19 and TRBJ2-2; D is undetermined. V was cut by 8 bases and J by 6 bases, with 13 bases left in between. This CDR3 comprises 13 residues. Germline V gene sequence: CDR1 LNHDA, CDR2 SQIVND (reference sequence). As DNA, the CDR3 is TGTGCCAGTGAGACAAGCGCCGCCGGGGAGCTGTTTTTT. This encodes CASETSAAGELFF. Combining the CDR3 with reference TRBV19 and TRBJ2-2 gives the whole variable domain DGGITQSPKYLFRKEGQNVTLSCEQNLNHDAMYWYRQDPGQGLRLIYYSQIVNDFQKGDIAEGYSVSREKKESFPLTVTSAQKNPTAFYLCASETSAAGELFFGEGSRLTVL.

The V call is TRBV9, the J call TRBJ2-7; D unclear. The ends were cut back, 0 bases at V and 2 bases at J, with 9 bases in the middle. CDR1 is SGDLS, CDR2 YYNGEE, per germline. The CDR3 has 14 residues. CDR3 sequence: CASSVGQVPYEQYF. The CDR3 DNA sequence: TGTGCCAGCAGCGTAGGGCAGGTTCCCTACGAGCAGTACTTC.

About this clonotype: Compared with germline, one end of the junction differs, possibly owing to a read error. This sequence joins TRBV7-6 and TRBJ2-3; D may be TRBD1 or TRBD2 (5 bases each). The length of the CDR3 is 15 residues. Germline assignment: CDR1 SGHVS and CDR2 FNYEAQ. The CDR3 sequence: CAAGSGGRGTDTQYF. Here the CDR3 DNA reads TGTGCCGCGGGCTCAGGAGGCCGGGGCACAGATACGCAGTATTTC. Full variable domain (missing parts from reference TRBV7-6 and TRBJ2-3): GAGVSQSPRYKVTKRGQDVALRCDPISGHVSLYWYRQALGQGPEFLTYFNYEAQQDKSGLPNDRFSAERPEGSISTLTIQRTEQRDSAMYRCAAGSGGRGTDTQYFGPGTRLTVL.